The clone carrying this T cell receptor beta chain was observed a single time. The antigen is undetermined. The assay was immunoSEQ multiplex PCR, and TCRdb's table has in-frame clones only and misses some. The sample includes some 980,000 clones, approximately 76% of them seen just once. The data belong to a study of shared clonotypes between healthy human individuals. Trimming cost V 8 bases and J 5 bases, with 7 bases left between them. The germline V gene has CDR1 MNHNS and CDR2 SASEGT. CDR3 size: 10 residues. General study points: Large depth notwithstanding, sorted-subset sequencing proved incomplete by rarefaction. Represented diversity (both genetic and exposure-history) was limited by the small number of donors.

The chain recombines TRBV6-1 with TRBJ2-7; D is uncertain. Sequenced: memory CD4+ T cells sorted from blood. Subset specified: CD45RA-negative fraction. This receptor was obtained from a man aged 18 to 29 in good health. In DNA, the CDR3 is TGTGCCAGCCGGAACCACGAGCAGTACTTC. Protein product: CASRNHEQYF.